This entry is about one TCR beta chain. Its target is unknown. The data stem from a study of T cells expressing NK-cell markers. About the study: HCMV serostatus: seven of eight sequenced donors positive, one negative. General study points: One observes that, in a handful of donors, these clonotypes were also the leading ones within the CD3+CD56-NKG2C+ fraction.

TCRdb reprocessed the 5' RACE reads, keeping one entry per CDR3 protein, no DNA. Its table records roughly 450,000 distinct CDR3 sequences. CDR1 and CDR2 from the germline V gene are DFQATT and SNEGSKA (reference sequence). The CDR3 runs 11 residues. The genes are TRBV20-1 and TRBJ2-1. Sequenced material: blood T cells: a sorted CD56 or NKG2C T cell subset, CD4+ or CD8+ T cells, or bulk PBMC T cells (not recorded which). The source is a woman in her 50s in good health. CDR3 sequence reads: CSVVTMGEQFF.